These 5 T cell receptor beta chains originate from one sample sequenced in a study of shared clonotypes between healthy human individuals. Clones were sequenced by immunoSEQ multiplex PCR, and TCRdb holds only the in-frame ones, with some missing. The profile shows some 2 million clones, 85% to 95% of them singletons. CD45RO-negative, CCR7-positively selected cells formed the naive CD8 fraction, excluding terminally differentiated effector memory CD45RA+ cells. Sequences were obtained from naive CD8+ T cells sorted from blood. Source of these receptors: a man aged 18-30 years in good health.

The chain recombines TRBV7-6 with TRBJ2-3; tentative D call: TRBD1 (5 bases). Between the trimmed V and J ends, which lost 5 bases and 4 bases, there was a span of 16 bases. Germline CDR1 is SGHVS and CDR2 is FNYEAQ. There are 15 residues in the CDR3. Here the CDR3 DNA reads TGTGCCAGCAGCCAGGACATCTACTCTTCAGATACGCAGTATTTT. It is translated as CASSQDIYSSDTQYF. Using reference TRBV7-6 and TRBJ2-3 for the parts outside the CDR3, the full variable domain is GAGVSQSPRYKVTKRGQDVALRCDPISGHVSLYWYRQALGQGPEFLTYFNYEAQQDKSGLPNDRFSAERPEGSISTLTIQRTEQRDSAMYRCASSQDIYSSDTQYFGPGTRLTVL.

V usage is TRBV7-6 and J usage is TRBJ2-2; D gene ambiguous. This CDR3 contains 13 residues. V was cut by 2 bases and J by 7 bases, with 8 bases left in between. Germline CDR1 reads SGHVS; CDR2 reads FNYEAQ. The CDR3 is CASSLLRVGELFF. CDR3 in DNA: TGTGCCAGCAGCTTACTTCGTGTCGGGGAGCTGTTTTTT.

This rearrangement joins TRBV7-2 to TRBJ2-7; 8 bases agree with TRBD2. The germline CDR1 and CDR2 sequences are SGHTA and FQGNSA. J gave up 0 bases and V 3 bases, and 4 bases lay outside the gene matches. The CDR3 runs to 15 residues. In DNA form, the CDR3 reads TGTGCCAGCAGCTTGACTAGCGTCTCCTCCTACGAGCAGTACTTC. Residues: CASSLTSVSSYEQYF. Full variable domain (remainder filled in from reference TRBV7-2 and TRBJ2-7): GAGVSQSPSNKVTEKGKDVELRCDPISGHTALYWYRQSLGQGLEFLIYFQGNSAPDKSGLPSDRFSAERTGGSVSTLTIQRTQQEDSAVYLCASSLTSVSSYEQYFGPGTRLTVT.

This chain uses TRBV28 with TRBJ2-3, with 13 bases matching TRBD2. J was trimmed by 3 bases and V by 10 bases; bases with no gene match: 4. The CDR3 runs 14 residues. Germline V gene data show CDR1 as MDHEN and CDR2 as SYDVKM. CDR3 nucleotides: TGTGCCACACTAGCGGGGGGGGATACAGATACGCAGTATTTT. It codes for CATLAGGDTDTQYF.

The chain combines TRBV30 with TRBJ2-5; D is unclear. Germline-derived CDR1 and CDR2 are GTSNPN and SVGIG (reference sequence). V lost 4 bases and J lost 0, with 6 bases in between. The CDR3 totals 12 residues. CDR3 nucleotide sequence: TGTGCCTGGAACCGGGACCAAGAGACCCAGTACTTC. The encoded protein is CAWNRDQETQYF.